This entry is about one TCR beta chain. V was shortened by 3 bases and J by 4 bases, with 17 bases between the two germline ends. This CDR3 has 16 amino acids. CDR1 is WSHSY and CDR2 is SAAADI in the germline V gene. The sample is drawn from a study of OX40 agonist ivuxolimab in advanced cancers. Study background: Earlier treatment with anti-PD-1, anti-PD-L1 or anti-CTLA-4 was permitted, and around 36% had received some. Partial responses were achieved by three patients, one with hepatocellular carcinoma and two with cutaneous melanoma.

Here immunoSEQ multiplex PCR was the method, and the copy in TCRdb shows in-frame clones only, minus some. The data hold roughly 80,000 clones, with about 88% observed a single time. This chain connects TRBV10-2 to TRBJ2-3; perhaps D is TRBD1 or TRBD2 (5 bases each). This clonotype originated in an adult with an advanced solid tumor such as melanoma, head and neck, liver or kidney cancer. The sample was CD4+ or CD8+ T cells sorted from blood, taken in a trial of the OX40 agonist ivuxolimab. The CDR3 region is CASSDSGGLGADTQYF. The CDR3, as DNA: TGCGCCAGCAGTGATTCAGGAGGCTTGGGGGCAGATACGCAGTATTTT.